The subject of this entry is one T cell receptor (beta chain). Its antigen is as yet unknown. The data were taken from a study of STAT3 mutations in large granular lymphocyte leukemia. Study-level findings and limits: Differing intervals and regimens complicate linking therapy response to clone burden. In some patients, a small highly pathogenic clone possibly went undetected. Every T-cell large granular lymphocyte leukemia patient had at least one immunodominant TCR beta clonotype.

Assay used: immunoSEQ multiplex PCR; TCRdb lists only in-frame clones, some missing. Of some 10,000 clones listed, roughly 91% are singletons. V lost 9 bases to trimming and J lost 4 bases; unmatched junction nucleotides: 7. The germline gives CDR1 LNHDA, CDR2 SQIVND (reference sequence). This CDR3 is built from 16 residues. The chain employs TRBV19 and TRBJ2-2; 14 bases fit TRBD2. The sequencing sample was made of peripheral blood mononuclear cells. The clonotype was recovered from a man in his sixties with T-cell large granular lymphocyte leukemia. Some clones in this sample may be carry-over from other donors' samples. The CDR3 protein is CASLTSGRAGTGELFF. As DNA, the CDR3 is TGTGCCAGCTTGACTAGCGGGAGGGCCGGCACCGGGGAGCTGTTTTTT.